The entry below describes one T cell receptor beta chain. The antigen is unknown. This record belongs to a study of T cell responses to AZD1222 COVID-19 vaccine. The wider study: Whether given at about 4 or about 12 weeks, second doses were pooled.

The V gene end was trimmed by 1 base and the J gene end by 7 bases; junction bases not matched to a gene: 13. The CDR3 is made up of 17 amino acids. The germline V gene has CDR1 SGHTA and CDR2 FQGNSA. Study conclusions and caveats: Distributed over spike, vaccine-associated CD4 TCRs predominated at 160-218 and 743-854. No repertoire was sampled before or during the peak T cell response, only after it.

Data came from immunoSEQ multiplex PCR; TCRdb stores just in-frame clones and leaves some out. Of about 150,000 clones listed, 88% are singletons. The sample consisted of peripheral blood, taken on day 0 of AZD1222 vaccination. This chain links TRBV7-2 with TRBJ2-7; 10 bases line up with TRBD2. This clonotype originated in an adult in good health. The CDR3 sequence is CASSLEAGGPQPREQYF. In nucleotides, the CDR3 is TGTGCCAGCAGCTTAGAAGCGGGGGGGCCGCAACCCAGGGAGCAGTACTTC.